The TCR beta chain described here comes from a study of CD8+ T cells in alopecia areata. Study background: Patients given treatment had severity scored by the percentage of scalp area affected. Study findings and constraints: Lesional scalp, especially alopecia totalis/universalis, showed higher clonality than normal scalp.

As to this clone: Its target is unknown.

Reverse transcription of extracted RNA yielded cDNA, which provided the sequencing template. TCRdb's copy holds only in-frame clones and misses some; the assay was immunoSEQ multiplex PCR. The sample has 110,000 or so clones; approximately 52% are singletons. As to treatment: oral pan-JAK inhibitor, 5-10 mg twice daily. This CDR3 contains 13 residues. Germline loops: CDR1 SQVTM, CDR2 ANQGSEA. V was trimmed by 4 bases and J by 4 bases, leaving 11 bases between them. The TCR originated in a human donor with alopecia areata. The chain links TRBV29-1 to TRBJ1-3, with D unclear. The sequences come from CD8+ T cells sorted from blood, collected at week 4, from a patient treated with tofacitinib. The CDR3 bases are TGCAGCGTTGCTGGGGAAGCCGGAAACACCATATATTTT. Translation: CSVAGEAGNTIYF.